The clone carrying this T cell receptor beta chain occurred many times. Its antigen remains unknown. This entry is derived from a study of metastatic and nonmetastatic thyroid tumors. In the study overall: Both malignant and benign thyroid patients supplied peripheral blood and tumor or nodule tissue samples, across which the repertoires of these patients were then compared.

Germline CDR1 LNHDA, CDR2 SQIVND (reference sequence). Trimming stripped 4 bases from V and 2 bases from J, with 15 bases between. This CDR3 region has 16 residues. Overall study results and limits: Significantly higher TCR beta diversity was reportedly seen in malignant thyroid tumors than benign nodules, in blood and tumor.

Study processing details: In papillary thyroid cancer, a distant-metastasis classifier was built using CDR3 differences across clinicopathological groups. TCRdb ran MiXCR on the PCR reads. The V and J calls reflect TCRdb's pipeline rather than the authors' work. The sample contains 46,000 or so clones, roughly 16% of which appear only once. Patients were all untreated before their thyroid surgery. This clonotype was sampled from a female donor with papillary thyroid cancer or a benign thyroid nodule (not recorded which). Some clones in this sample may be carry-over from other donors' samples. Sequenced: blood. J is TRBJ2-4 and V is TRBV19; D remains unclear. The CDR3 sequence: CASSTTLKRSKNIQYF. CDR3 DNA: TGTGCCAGTAGTACCACCCTCAAGAGGTCCAAAAACATTCAGTACTTC.